Given below is one T cell receptor (beta chain) in context. Its cognate antigen is unknown. This specimen belongs to a study of T-cell reconstitution after alpha-beta-depleted transplantation in children. Study-wide points: Reports say that about two months after transplant, the alpha-beta T cells came out of several hundred graft clones that had expanded. Diversity of TCRbeta at day 60 was high in some patients, arising from surviving recipient T cells and thymic progenitors.

The CDR3 loop spans 14 amino acids. Trimming took off 2 bases at V and 3 bases at J, with 8 bases between the two ends. Unique molecular identifiers were incorporated during preparation of the TCRbeta library. One entry per CDR3 protein results from TCRdb running MiXCR on the PCR reads. The repertoire holds 55,000 to 70,000 distinct CDR3 sequences, 11% seen once, with around 14% in the top ten. The sequencing used PBMCs, collected before TCRalphabeta/CD19-depleted stem cell transplant. The TCR originated in a boy between 10 and 17 years old with acute myeloid leukemia, due to receive a stem cell transplant. The chain combines TRBV12-3 or TRBV12-4 with TRBJ2-1; unclear D gene. This chain's CDR3 is CASSLLRDYNEQFF. The CDR3 DNA reads as TGTGCCAGCAGTTTATTGCGAGACTACAATGAGCAGTTCTTC.